This T cell receptor (beta chain) was profiled in a study of T cell clonality in common variable immunodeficiency. Study-wide results and limits: Compared with healthy controls, CVID subjects showed increased TCRbeta clonality, mostly in about a third.

Patients and controls were mostly of Caucasian heritage. This clone was observed many times. Its antigen is unidentified. With the read ending 3 residues before the CDR3 end, the germline J gene is used to fill in that end. Germline CDR1 is MNHNS and CDR2 is SASEGT. The CDR3 spans 13 residues. The V gene end was trimmed by 4 bases and the J gene end by 6 bases; junction bases not matched to a gene: 2. Clones were read by immunoSEQ multiplex PCR, and TCRdb kept only the in-frame ones, dropping some. Recorded here are 30,000 to 35,000 clones, none singletons. This TCR was sampled from a person between 18 and 69 years old in good health. The chain combines TRBV6-1 with TRBJ2-1, with 8 nucleotides matching TRBD1. Source material: peripheral blood mononuclear cells. This chain's CDR3 is CASSATGGNEQFF. CDR3 bases read: TGTGCCAGCAGTGCTACAGGGGGCAATGAG.